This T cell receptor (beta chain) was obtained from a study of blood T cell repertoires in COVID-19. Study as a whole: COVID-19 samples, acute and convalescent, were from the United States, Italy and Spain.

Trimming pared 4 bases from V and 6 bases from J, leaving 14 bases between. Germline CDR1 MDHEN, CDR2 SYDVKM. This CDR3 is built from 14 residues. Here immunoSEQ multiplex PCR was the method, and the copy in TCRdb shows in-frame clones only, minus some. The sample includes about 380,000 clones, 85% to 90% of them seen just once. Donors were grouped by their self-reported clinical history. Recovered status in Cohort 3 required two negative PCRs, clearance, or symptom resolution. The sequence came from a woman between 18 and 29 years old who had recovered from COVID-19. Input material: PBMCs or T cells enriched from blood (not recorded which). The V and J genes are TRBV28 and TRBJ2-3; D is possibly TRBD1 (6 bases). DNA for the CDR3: TGTGCCAGCAGTTCTCAGACAGGATTGGATACGCAGTATTTT. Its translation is CASSSQTGLDTQYF.